The 21 T cell receptor beta chains given below trace back to one sample, sequenced in a study of CD8 T cells in Susac syndrome. Reverse transcription of roughly 0.45 to 1 ug RNA used random hexamers. TCRdb processed the immunoSEQ multiplex PCR reads anew with MiXCR; each CDR3 protein has one entry. The table shows a few hundred thousand distinct CDR3 sequences, with approximately 95% occurring only once. The sample was CD4+ T cells from PBMCs. These receptors were obtained from a human donor with multiple sclerosis.

V gene TRBV12-5 combines with J gene TRBJ2-5, with TRBD1 matching over 7 bases. The CDR3 runs to 14 residues. The V gene's germline CDR1 is LGHNT and CDR2 FRNRAP. Trimming at V came to 5 bases and at J to 3 bases, leaving 6 bases not matched to a gene. This CDR3 reads CASGDDRVEETQYF. The CDR3 DNA reads as TGTGCTAGTGGTGACGACAGGGTTGAAGAGACCCAGTACTTC.

The chain uses TRBV19 and TRBJ1-6; possible D gene TRBD1, 6 bases. Trimming pared 4 bases from V and 6 bases from J, leaving 13 bases between. CDR3 size: 15 residues. The germline V gene encodes CDR1 LNHDA and CDR2 SQIVND (reference sequence). CDR3 sequence (DNA): TGTGCCAGTAGTACCAACAGGGAACCTAATTCACCCCTCCACTTT. This encodes CASSTNREPNSPLHF.

The V gene is TRBV12-3 or TRBV12-4, the J gene TRBJ2-7; 10 positions match TRBD1. CDR3 length equals 14 residues. V dropped 5 bases and J dropped 7; count of bases not matched to a gene: 8. The CDR3 nucleotides are TGTGCCAGCAGTCTTGGACAGGGGGTTGGGGAGCAGTACTTC. Its protein product is CASSLGQGVGEQYF.

The rearrangement uses TRBV20-1 and TRBJ1-6; a possible D gene is TRBD1 (6 bases). CDR1 is DFQATT, CDR2 SNEGSKA, per germline (reference sequence). Deletions cut 5 bases from V and 8 bases from J, with 10 bases between. The CDR3 is made up of 12 amino acids. The CDR3 loop is CSAGTGYSPLHF. DNA for the CDR3: TGCAGTGCTGGAACAGGGTATTCACCCCTCCACTTT.

This clonotype occurred once. This chain's CDR3 is CSARGENSYEQYF. CDR3 in DNA: TGCAGTGCTAGAGGGGAGAACTCCTACGAGCAGTACTTC. The chain has TRBV20-1 and TRBJ2-7, with a weak D call TRBD2 (5 bases). This CDR3 has 13 residues. Germline V gene data show CDR1 as DFQATT and CDR2 as SNEGSKA (reference sequence). V was pared by 1 base and J by 0 bases, with 7 bases between.

The V call is TRBV12-3 or TRBV12-4, the J call TRBJ1-2, with 10 bases that match TRBD1. The CDR3 covers 14 residues. Unmatched junction bases numbered 4, after V lost 2 bases and J lost 7 bases. CDR3 bases: TGTGCCAGCAGTTTAAGGGACAGGGGTGGTGGCTACACCTTC. Residues: CASSLRDRGGGYTF.

The CDR3 DNA reads as TGTGCCAGCTCACCAACGGCAGATACGCAGTATTTT. Translation gives CASSPTADTQYF. The chain recombines TRBV18 with TRBJ2-3; D is unresolved. CDR3 length: 12 residues. V shed 2 bases and J shed 4 bases, with 4 bases lying between them. CDR1 and CDR2 from the germline V gene are KGHSH and LQKENI.

This chain connects TRBV3-1 to TRBJ1-1, with 7 nucleotides matching TRBD1. The CDR3 spans 15 residues. With V trimmed by 1 base and J by 0 bases, 2 bases remained unmatched. CDR1 and CDR2 from the germline V gene are LGHDT and YNNKEL (reference sequence). Here the CDR3 reads CASSQGGQLNTEAFF. The CDR3 region has the DNA TGTGCCAGCAGCCAAGGGGGACAGTTGAACACTGAAGCTTTCTTT.

V is TRBV27 and J is TRBJ1-2; D is uncertain. Trimming removed 4 bases at V and 8 bases at J, with 14 bases between. CDR1 is MNHEY, CDR2 SMNVEV, per germline (reference sequence). This CDR3 is 13 amino acids long. For the CDR3, the DNA is TGTGCCAGCAGTTCCACGGAGAGGGAAGGCTACACCTTC. Translation: CASSSTEREGYTF.

V is TRBV20-1 and J is TRBJ2-7, with 11 nucleotides matching TRBD2. Germline CDR1 reads DFQATT; CDR2 reads SNEGSKA (reference sequence). The CDR3 length is 15 residues. V lost 6 bases and J lost 2; bases outside the gene matches: 9. The CDR3 loop is CSAGHSGGAPYEQYF. DNA of the CDR3: TGCAGTGCGGGACATAGCGGGGGGGCCCCCTACGAGCAGTACTTC.

The chain uses TRBV3-1 and TRBJ2-1; no reliable D call. The V and J ends lost 1 base and 8 bases respectively, with 3 bases between them. Germline loops: CDR1 LGHDT, CDR2 YNNKEL (reference sequence). The CDR3 sequence is 11 residues long. CDR3 loop: CASSQVDEQFF. CDR3 in DNA: TGTGCCAGCAGCCAAGTAGATGAGCAGTTCTTC.

The V and J genes are TRBV29-1 and TRBJ2-1; possible D gene TRBD1, 7 bases. Trimming removed 7 bases from V and 15 bases from J, with 31 bases in between. The CDR3 has 15 residues. From germline, CDR1 is SQVTM and CDR2 ANQGSEA. CDR3 sequence: CSARGSGGLSPGSFF. The CDR3 DNA is TGCAGCGCGAGGGGGTCAGGGGGACTCTCCCCGGGTTCGTTCTTC.

The rearrangement joins TRBV30 to TRBJ1-5; D ambiguous. Germline lookup yields CDR1 GTSNPN and CDR2 SVGIG (reference sequence). The V and J ends lost 2 bases and 6 bases respectively, with 11 bases between them. This CDR3 comprises 13 residues. The DNA of the CDR3 is TGTGCCTGGAGTCCGGAGATGCGTCAGCCCCAGCATTTT. Its protein product is CAWSPEMRQPQHF.

V and J are TRBV30 and TRBJ2-2, with D possibly matching TRBD1 (6 bases). The CDR3 is 16 amino acids. The V gene's germline CDR1 is GTSNPN and CDR2 SVGIG (reference sequence). Between the trimmed V and J ends, which lost 3 bases and 2 bases, there was a span of 16 bases. DNA of the CDR3: TGTGCCTGGAGCCTATCGACAGGCGGAAACACCGGGGAGCTGTTTTTT. Protein: CAWSLSTGGNTGELFF.

CDR3 sequence (DNA): TGCAGTGCTCGAAGGGGAGGTGGGACAGAGCCCCAGCATTTT. Amino acid sequence: CSARRGGGTEPQHF. This chain links TRBV20-1 with TRBJ1-5, with TRBD1 matching 7 bases. Trimming at V came to 5 bases and at J to 8 bases, leaving 12 bases not matched to a gene. CDR1 is DFQATT, CDR2 SNEGSKA, per germline (reference sequence). The CDR3 has 14 residues.

The chain uses TRBV3-1 and TRBJ1-4; no clear D gene. Trimming pared 3 bases from V and 5 bases from J, leaving 13 bases between. Per germline, CDR1 LGHDT and CDR2 YNNKEL (reference sequence). The CDR3 extends over 15 amino acids. CDR3 coding DNA: TGTGCCAGCAGCCAGGCACAGTCTCTAAATGAAAAACTGTTTTTT. This encodes CASSQAQSLNEKLFF.

V and J are TRBV29-1 and TRBJ2-3, with D perhaps TRBD1 (5 bases). Germline lookup yields CDR1 SQVTM and CDR2 ANQGSEA. The CDR3 is 12 residues long. Trimming took off 3 bases at V and 6 bases at J, with 10 bases between the two ends. CDR3: CSVEQGADTQYF. The CDR3 DNA follows: TGCAGCGTTGAGCAAGGGGCGGATACGCAGTATTTT.

The chain combines TRBV7-2 with TRBJ2-1, with a possible D match to TRBD1 (6 bases). V was clipped by 5 bases and J by 6 bases, with 8 bases between them. The CDR3 contains 12 residues. Germline CDR1 SGHTA, CDR2 FQGNSA. CDR3 sequence (DNA): TGTGCCAGCAGCCGGGACATCAATGAGCAGTTCTTC. Amino acid sequence: CASSRDINEQFF.

V and J are TRBV29-1 and TRBJ1-2; D gene ambiguous. CDR1 and CDR2 (germline): SQVTM, ANQGSEA. V lost 1 base and J 4 bases, leaving 13 bases between the germline ends. CDR3 length equals 14 residues. CDR3 in amino acids: CSVEVGQLGYGYTF. CDR3 in DNA: TGCAGCGTTGAAGTTGGTCAGCTAGGCTATGGCTACACCTTC. Variable domain in full (rest from reference TRBV29-1 and TRBJ1-2): SAVISQKPSRDICQRGTSLTIQCQVDSQVTMMFWYRQQPGQSLTLIATANQGSEATYESGFVIDKFPISRPNLTFSTLTVSNMSPEDSSIYLCSVEVGQLGYGYTFGSGTRLTVV.

This clonotype was recorded once. This chain joins TRBV14 and TRBJ1-3; 10 bases line up with TRBD1. This CDR3 contains 16 residues. Germline lookup yields CDR1 SGHDN and CDR2 FVKESK. V shed 3 bases and J 2 bases; nucleotides not matched to a gene: 4. CDR3 in amino acids: CASSQTGQGTGNTIYF. DNA of the CDR3: TGTGCCAGCAGCCAGACGGGACAGGGGACTGGAAACACCATATATTTT.

In this sample, this clonotype turned up once. This sequence joins TRBV29-1 and TRBJ1-2; TRBD1 is a possible D gene (5 bases). CDR3 length equals 12 residues. The germline V gene encodes CDR1 SQVTM and CDR2 ANQGSEA. V lost 4 bases, J lost 8 bases, and 14 bases lay in between. CDR3 loop: CSVGTSKGGYTF. The CDR3 nucleotides are TGCAGCGTTGGGACATCGAAAGGGGGCTACACCTTC.